This T cell receptor beta chain was identified in a study of blood T cell repertoires in COVID-19. For the study at large: Italy, Spain and the United States were the sources of the convalescent and acute COVID-19 samples. PBMCs, B-cell-depleted T cells, or T cells provided the cDNA or gDNA that made up the material.

Germline V gives CDR1 MDHEN, CDR2 SYDVKM. V dropped 6 bases and J dropped 3 bases, with 17 bases sitting between them. The CDR3 sequence is 15 residues long. TCRdb's table, derived via immunoSEQ multiplex PCR, lists solely in-frame clones and lacks some. The table has some 83,000 clones, roughly 90% seen once. The V call is TRBV28, the J call TRBJ1-2; TRBD1 might be the D (6 bases). Input material: peripheral blood. The TCR was taken from a man aged 45-65 years with acute or convalescent COVID-19. The CDR3 region has the DNA TGTGCCAGCAGGTCACAGGGTGAGGGGTACTATGGCTACACCTTC. Translating gives CASRSQGEGYYGYTF.